This T cell receptor beta chain derives from a study of neurological immune-mediated disorders. Study-level results: No CDR3 amino acid sequences recurred among expanded clones across subjects, suggesting private repertoires in all groups. The multiple sclerosis repertoire cluster was associated with no clinical or MRI feature.

Every sequencing run produced over 160 million TCR-beta sequences that came from 15-18 subjects. A single record per CDR3 protein comes from TCRdb applying MiXCR to the 5' RACE reads. The data contain 45,000 to 60,000 distinct CDR3 sequences, 2% to 2.5% of them seen just once; the ten biggest clones take up approximately 3%. This clonotype appeared many times. Antigen unknown. This CDR3 is 13 amino acids long. The V end lost 1 base, the J end lost 12 bases, and 16 bases lay between the germline ends. V usage is TRBV12-3 or TRBV12-4 and J usage is TRBJ2-7, with D hard to call. This TCR was recovered from a man aged 50 to 59 with multiple sclerosis. The sample taken for sequencing was PBMCs. CDR3 amino acids: CASSLETAAFVYF. The CDR3 coding sequence is TGTGCCAGCAGTTTAGAAACAGCTGCTTTTGTGTACTTC.